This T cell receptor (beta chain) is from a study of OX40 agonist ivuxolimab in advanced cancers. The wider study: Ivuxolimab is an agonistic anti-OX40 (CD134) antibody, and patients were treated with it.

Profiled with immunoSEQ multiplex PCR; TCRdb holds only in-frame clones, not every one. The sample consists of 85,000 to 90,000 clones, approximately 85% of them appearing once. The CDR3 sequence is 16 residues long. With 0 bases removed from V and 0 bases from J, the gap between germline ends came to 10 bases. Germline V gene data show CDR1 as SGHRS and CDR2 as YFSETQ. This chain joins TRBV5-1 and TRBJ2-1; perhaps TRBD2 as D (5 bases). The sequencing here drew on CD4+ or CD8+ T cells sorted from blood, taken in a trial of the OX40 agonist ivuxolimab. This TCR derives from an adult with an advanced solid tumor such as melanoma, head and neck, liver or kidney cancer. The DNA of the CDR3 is TGCGCCAGCAGCTTGGACGGGGAGAGCTCCTACAATGAGCAGTTCTTC. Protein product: CASSLDGESSYNEQFF.